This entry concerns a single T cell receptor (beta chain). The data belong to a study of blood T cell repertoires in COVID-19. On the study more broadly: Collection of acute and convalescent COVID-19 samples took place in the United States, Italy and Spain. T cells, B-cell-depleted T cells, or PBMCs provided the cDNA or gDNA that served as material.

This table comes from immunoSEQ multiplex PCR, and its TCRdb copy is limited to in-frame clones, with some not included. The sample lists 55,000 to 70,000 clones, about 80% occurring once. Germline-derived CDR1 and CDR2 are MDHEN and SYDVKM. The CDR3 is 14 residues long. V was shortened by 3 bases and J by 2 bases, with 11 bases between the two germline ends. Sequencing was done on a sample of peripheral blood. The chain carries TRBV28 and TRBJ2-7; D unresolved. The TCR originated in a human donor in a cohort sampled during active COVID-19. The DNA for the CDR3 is TGTGCCAGCAGTTTCACTTCCATAACCTACGAGCAGTACTTC. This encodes CASSFTSITYEQYF.